This entry concerns a single T cell receptor (beta chain). This table comes from immunoSEQ multiplex PCR, and its TCRdb copy is limited to in-frame clones, with some not included. The sample holds about 59,000 clones, roughly 80% seen once. The data originate from a study of blood T cell repertoires in COVID-19. The CDR3 covers 13 residues. Trimming cost V 2 bases and J 4 bases, with 9 bases left between them. Germline V gene sequence: CDR1 SGHNT, CDR2 YYREEE (reference sequence). The source is a woman between 65 and 79 years old with acute or convalescent COVID-19. Source material: peripheral blood. The V gene is TRBV5-4, the J gene TRBJ1-1; weak D call: TRBD1 (5 bases). CDR3 nucleotide sequence: TGTGCCAGCAGCTTTGTCCAGGGCACTGAAGCTTTCTTT. This sequence encodes CASSFVQGTEAFF.